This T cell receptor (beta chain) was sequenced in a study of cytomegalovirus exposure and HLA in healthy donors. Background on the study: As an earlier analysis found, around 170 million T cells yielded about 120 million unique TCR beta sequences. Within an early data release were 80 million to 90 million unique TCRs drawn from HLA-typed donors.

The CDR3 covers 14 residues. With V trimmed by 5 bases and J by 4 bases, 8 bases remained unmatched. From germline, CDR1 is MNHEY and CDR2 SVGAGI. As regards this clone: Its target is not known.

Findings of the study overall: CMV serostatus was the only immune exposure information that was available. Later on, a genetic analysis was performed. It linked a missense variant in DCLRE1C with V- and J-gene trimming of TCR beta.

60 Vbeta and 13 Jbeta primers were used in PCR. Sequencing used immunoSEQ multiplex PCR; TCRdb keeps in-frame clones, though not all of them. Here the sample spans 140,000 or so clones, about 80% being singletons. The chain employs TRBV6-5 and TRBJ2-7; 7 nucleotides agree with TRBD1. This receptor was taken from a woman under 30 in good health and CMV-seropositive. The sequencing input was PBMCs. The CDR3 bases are TGTGCCAGCAGTGAAGGGGACAGTGCTTACGAGCAGTACTTC. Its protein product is CASSEGDSAYEQYF.